This T cell receptor (beta chain) was identified during a study of post-analysis software for immune sequencing data. The study, taken as a whole, reports: Under the F measure, samples that were prepared in one batch clustered strongly together. Five TRBV segments occurring more often in patients than controls included TRBV5-6, TRBV5-1 and TRBV20-1.

The CDR3 has 13 amino acids. Germline V gene data show CDR1 as SQVTM and CDR2 as ANQGSEA. V lost 0 bases and J 4 bases, leaving 9 bases between the germline ends. Incorporated into the TCR beta cDNA libraries were unique molecular identifiers, which served to reduce PCR and sequencing biases. TCRdb reanalysed the PCR reads using MiXCR and keeps one entry per CDR3 protein. Of 400,000 to 500,000 distinct CDR3 sequences listed, approximately 42% are singletons. The sample holds many counts of this clonotype. The antigen is not known. The material sequenced was blood. The chain joins TRBV29-1 to TRBJ1-2; D gene uncertain. The receptor was isolated from a girl aged 2-15 years with multiple sclerosis. The CDR3 loop is CSVEDPDFYGYTF. CDR3 nucleotide sequence: TGCAGCGTTGAAGATCCAGACTTCTATGGCTACACCTTC.